This T cell receptor (beta chain) was sequenced during a study of T-cell reconstitution after alpha-beta-depleted transplantation in children. Overall study results and limits: When one year had passed after transplant, most T-cell counts and diversity came from newly produced T cells.

Unique molecular identifiers were built into the TCRbeta library. TCRdb reprocessed the PCR reads with MiXCR, giving one entry per CDR3 protein. The repertoire holds 550,000 to 800,000 distinct CDR3 sequences, with about 12% as singletons. The sample holds a few counts of this clonotype. Its antigen is unknown. The CDR3 totals 11 residues. V was trimmed by 7 bases and J by 7 bases, leaving 7 bases between them. The source of this sequence is a girl aged 2-10 years with congenital amegakaryocytic thrombocytopenia, due to receive a stem cell transplant. The V call is TRBV12-3 or TRBV12-4, the J call TRBJ1-4; D gene unclear. Source: PBMCs, taken before TCRalphabeta/CD19-depleted stem cell transplant. CDR3 region: CASTGGEKLFF. CDR3 DNA sequence: TGTGCCAGCACAGGAGGTGAAAAACTGTTTTTT.